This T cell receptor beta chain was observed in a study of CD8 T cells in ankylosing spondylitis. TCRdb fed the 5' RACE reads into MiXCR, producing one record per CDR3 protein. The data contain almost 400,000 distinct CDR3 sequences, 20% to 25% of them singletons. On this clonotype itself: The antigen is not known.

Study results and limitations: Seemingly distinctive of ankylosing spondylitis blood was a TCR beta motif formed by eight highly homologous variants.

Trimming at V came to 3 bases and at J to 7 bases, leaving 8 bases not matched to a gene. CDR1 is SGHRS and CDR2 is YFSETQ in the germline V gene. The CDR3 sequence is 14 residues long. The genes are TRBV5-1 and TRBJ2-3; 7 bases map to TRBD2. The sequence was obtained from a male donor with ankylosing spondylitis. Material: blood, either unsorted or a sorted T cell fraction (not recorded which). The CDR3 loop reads CASSSGLNPNTQYF. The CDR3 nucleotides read TGCGCCAGCAGCTCGGGACTAAACCCGAATACGCAGTATTTT.